Each of the 30 T cell receptor beta chains below was sequenced from the same sample in a study of radiation and T cells in renal cell carcinoma. Time point reported: blood 2 weeks post-SBRT. As for treatment: 15 Gy SBRT to primary tumor, nephrectomy 4 weeks later. TCRdb's copy holds only in-frame clones and misses some; the assay was immunoSEQ multiplex PCR. The data contain some 120,000 clones, 81% of them singletons. The specimen was blood, collected from a patient whose treatment included radiotherapy and nephrectomy. The receptors come from a man aged 50 or older with renal cell carcinoma.

The chain recombines TRBV7-9 with TRBJ2-3, with 13 positions matching TRBD2. V lost 5 bases, J lost 4 bases, and 6 bases stayed unmatched. The V gene's germline CDR1 is SEHNR and CDR2 FQNEAQ (reference sequence). The CDR3 has 16 residues. The CDR3 reads CASSLGGLAGSDTQYF. Written as DNA, the CDR3 is TGTGCCAGCAGCCTTGGGGGACTAGCGGGATCAGATACGCAGTATTTT.

The chain joins TRBV7-9 to TRBJ1-1; the D is unclear. CDR1 and CDR2 (germline): SEHNR, FQNEAQ (reference sequence). The CDR3 contains 14 residues. Trimming removed 5 bases from V and 6 bases from J, with 16 bases in between. The DNA of the CDR3 is TGTGCCAGCAGCCTAAGGGCAGATGGGGCTGAAGCTTTCTTT. This translates into CASSLRADGAEAFF.

The chain has TRBV27 and TRBJ1-1; 7 bases agree with TRBD1. This CDR3 contains 15 residues. Germline CDR1 and CDR2: MNHEY and SMNVEV (reference sequence). V dropped 5 bases and J dropped 8; count of bases not matched to a gene: 14. CDR3 sequence (DNA): TGTGCCAGCAGTATAAACAGGGGCGGCCCGACGGAAGCTTTCTTT. Protein sequence: CASSINRGGPTEAFF.

V is TRBV14 and J is TRBJ2-2, with D maybe TRBD2 (7 bases). The V end was cut by 6 bases, the J end by 5 bases, with 13 bases between. Germline CDR1 reads SGHDN; CDR2 reads FVKESK. CDR3 length equals 14 residues. The CDR3 here is CASSRGAWTGELFF. The CDR3 nucleotides are TGTGCCAGCAGTCGGGGGGCCTGGACCGGGGAGCTGTTTTTT.

This chain links TRBV7-9 with TRBJ2-5; no clear D. Germline-derived CDR1 and CDR2 are SEHNR and FQNEAQ (reference sequence). Trimming left V 2 bases short and J 5 bases short, with 9 bases between. The CDR3 spans 13 residues. The CDR3 spells CASSLWRDETQYF. In DNA form, the CDR3 reads TGTGCCAGCAGCTTATGGAGAGACGAGACCCAGTACTTC.

This clone was seen a handful of times. CDR3 sequence (DNA): TGTGCCAGCAGCGTAGGTGGAATCAATTCACCCCTCCACTTT. This codes for CASSVGGINSPLHF. The chain recombines TRBV9 with TRBJ1-6, with D uncertain. CDR3 length equals 14 residues. With 0 bases removed from V and 7 bases from J, the gap between germline ends came to 8 bases. Germline assignment: CDR1 SGDLS and CDR2 YYNGEE.

The chain recombines TRBV5-1 with TRBJ2-1; perhaps TRBD2 as D (5 bases). The CDR3 is made up of 14 amino acids. Germline values: CDR1 SGHRS, CDR2 YFSETQ. Trimming removed 4 bases from V and 5 bases from J, with 13 bases in between. The CDR3 sequence: CASSEGSVDNEQFF. CDR3 coding DNA: TGCGCCAGCAGCGAGGGTAGCGTCGACAATGAGCAGTTCTTC.

V and J are TRBV4-2 and TRBJ1-4; TRBD1 matches at 8 bases. Germline CDR1 is LGHNA and CDR2 is YNFKEQ. The junction had 9 bases not matched to a gene; V was cut back by 1 base and J by 8 bases. The CDR3 contains 16 residues. This chain's CDR3 is CASSQGTGWLAEKLFF. CDR3 nucleotide sequence: TGTGCCAGCAGCCAAGGGACAGGGTGGCTCGCAGAAAAACTGTTTTTT.

The DNA of the CDR3 is TGTGCCAGCAGCGTAGAGGGATGGTCGGGACAGCCCCAGCATTTT. This gives the protein CASSVEGWSGQPQHF. V and J are TRBV9 and TRBJ1-5; D not certain. This CDR3 has 15 residues. Germline loops: CDR1 SGDLS, CDR2 YYNGEE. Trimming took off 0 bases at V and 7 bases at J, with 14 bases between the two ends.

This clone has just a few counts. V is TRBV7-3 and J is TRBJ2-1; D may match TRBD1 or TRBD2 (5 bases each). Germline CDR1 reads SGHTA; CDR2 reads FQGTGA. The CDR3 is 13 amino acids. V lost 3 bases and J lost 5, with 8 bases in between. In nucleotides, the CDR3 is TGTGCCAGCAGCTTTGGGACCGACAATGAGCAGTTCTTC. Protein: CASSFGTDNEQFF.

The chain combines TRBV19 with TRBJ2-5; D tentatively fits TRBD1 or TRBD2 (5 bases each). The ends were cut back, 4 bases at V and 7 bases at J, with 19 bases in the middle. Per the germline V gene, CDR1 is LNHDA and CDR2 is SQIVND (reference sequence). This CDR3 has 15 amino acids. CDR3 sequence: CASSTSIGGPGTQYF. CDR3 DNA sequence: TGTGCCAGTAGTACCTCTATTGGGGGTCCGGGGACCCAGTACTTC.

V and J are TRBV5-6 and TRBJ2-2, with D perhaps given as TRBD1 or TRBD2 (5 bases each). V was trimmed by 5 bases and J by 1 base, leaving 18 bases between them. Germline-derived CDR1 and CDR2 are SGHDT and YYEEEE. CDR3 length: 17 residues. The CDR3 region is CASRIRQSGLNTGELFF. Here the CDR3 DNA reads TGTGCCAGCAGGATCAGACAGTCAGGACTGAACACCGGGGAGCTGTTTTTT.

This sequence joins TRBV13 and TRBJ2-7; 10 nucleotides agree with TRBD2. After removal of 3 bases from V and 5 bases from J, the junction contained 4 bases not matched to a gene. CDR3 length: 14 amino acids. Germline V CDR1 and CDR2: PRHDT, FYEKMQ (reference sequence). Here the CDR3 DNA reads TGTGCCAGCAGCTTGGCTAGCGGGAGCAACGAGCAGTACTTC. Its protein is CASSLASGSNEQYF.

The rearrangement joins TRBV7-9 to TRBJ2-1; perhaps TRBD2 as D (5 bases). CDR3 length: 13 residues. Germline values: CDR1 SEHNR, CDR2 FQNEAQ (reference sequence). Trimming removed 1 base from V and 6 bases from J, with 7 bases in between. The CDR3 region is CASSLVEGNEQFF. The CDR3 region has the DNA TGTGCCAGCAGCTTAGTTGAGGGCAATGAGCAGTTCTTC.

The rearrangement joins TRBV5-1 to TRBJ2-3, with D possibly matching TRBD2 (5 bases). Germline V lookup: CDR1 SGHRS, CDR2 YFSETQ. This CDR3 has 15 amino acids. V was clipped by 0 bases and J by 6 bases, with 14 bases between them. This chain's CDR3 is CASSLAGITQDTQYF. The CDR3 region has the DNA TGCGCCAGCAGCTTGGCCGGGATCACCCAGGATACGCAGTATTTT.

A single count supports this clone. J is TRBJ2-6 and V is TRBV5-1; D possibly corresponds to TRBD2 (5 bases). Trimming pared 7 bases from V and 2 bases from J, leaving 16 bases between. Germline CDR1 SGHRS, CDR2 YFSETQ. CDR3 length: 16 amino acids. CDR3 bases: TGCGCCAGCGATACCGGGAATGGCCCTGGGGCCAACGTCCTGACTTTC. Translating gives CASDTGNGPGANVLTF.

This chain connects TRBV10-3 to TRBJ2-4, with 7 bases fitting TRBD1. CDR1 ENHRY and CDR2 SYGVKD come from the germline V gene. V trimming: 3 bases; J trimming: 5 bases; junction bases outside the gene matches: 4. The CDR3 is made up of 14 amino acids. CDR3 in amino acids: CAISDRDRENIQYF. DNA of the CDR3: TGTGCCATCAGTGATCGAGACAGGGAAAACATTCAGTACTTC.

The rearrangement joins TRBV19 to TRBJ2-5; weak D call: TRBD1 (5 bases). This CDR3 is 14 amino acids long. V shed 1 base and J shed 2 bases, with 8 bases lying between them. Germline V lookup: CDR1 LNHDA, CDR2 SQIVND (reference sequence). The chain's CDR3 is CASSIGGQQETQYF. For the CDR3, the DNA is TGTGCCAGTAGTATAGGTGGACAACAAGAGACCCAGTACTTC.

This chain uses TRBV4-2 with TRBJ2-5, with 9 bases that match TRBD1. Germline CDR1 and CDR2: LGHNA and YNFKEQ. CDR3 length equals 16 residues. The V gene end was trimmed by 4 bases and the J gene end by 2 bases; junction bases not matched to a gene: 8. The CDR3: CASSRGGQGWQETQYF. The CDR3 DNA reads TGTGCCAGCAGCCGGGGGGGACAGGGTTGGCAAGAGACCCAGTACTTC.

The chain uses TRBV27 and TRBJ2-1; 8 nucleotides align to TRBD2. The CDR3 sequence is 16 residues long. In germline, CDR1 is MNHEY, CDR2 SMNVEV (reference sequence). With V trimmed by 4 bases and J by 4 bases, 9 bases remained unmatched. The CDR3 here is CASSSYTSGPYNEQFF. The CDR3 DNA reads TGTGCCAGCAGTTCGTACACTAGCGGCCCGTACAATGAGCAGTTCTTC.

The chain has TRBV5-1 and TRBJ1-1, with 7 bases lining up with TRBD1. Germline CDR1 and CDR2: SGHRS and YFSETQ. This CDR3 has 16 amino acids. Trimming took 4 bases from V and 4 from J; bases not matched to a gene: 13. In DNA form, the CDR3 reads TGCGCCAGCAGCCTTGATATAAGACAGGGAGGCACTGAAGCTTTCTTT. Translation gives CASSLDIRQGGTEAFF.

This clone is a singleton in its sample. The chain combines TRBV2 with TRBJ1-6; D unclear. Trimming stripped 7 bases from V and 0 bases from J, with 16 bases between. This CDR3 comprises 17 residues. CDR1 is SNHLY, CDR2 FYNNEI, per germline. The CDR3 DNA follows: TGTGCCAGCATCGGGAGGGAACAGAGCTCCTATAATTCACCCCTCCACTTT. Amino acids: CASIGREQSSYNSPLHF.

This chain links TRBV5-1 with TRBJ2-2; a weak D match, TRBD2 (5 bases). The V gene's germline CDR1 is SGHRS and CDR2 YFSETQ. V was cut by 3 bases and J by 0 bases, with 9 bases left in between. This CDR3 comprises 15 residues. CDR3: CASSSATTNTGELFF. The CDR3 coding sequence is TGCGCCAGCAGCTCGGCGACTACGAACACCGGGGAGCTGTTTTTT.

This clone was seen a handful of times. The genes are TRBV30 and TRBJ2-7; D remains ambiguous. The CDR3 runs to 12 residues. Trimming cost V 0 bases and J 3 bases, with 6 bases left between them. Per the germline V gene, CDR1 is GTSNPN and CDR2 is SVGIG (reference sequence). DNA of the CDR3: TGTGCCTGGAGTGTAGGTGACTACGAGCAGTACTTC. Residues: CAWSVGDYEQYF.

The V and J genes are TRBV28 and TRBJ2-6, with TRBD1 identical over 8 bases. The CDR3 runs to 17 residues. V shed 3 bases, J shed 2 bases, and the junction held 6 bases outside the gene matches. Germline values: CDR1 MDHEN, CDR2 SYDVKM. The CDR3: CASSFSQGAPGANVLTF. In DNA, the CDR3 is TGTGCCAGCAGTTTTTCTCAGGGGGCGCCTGGGGCCAACGTCCTGACTTTC.

V gene TRBV18 combines with J gene TRBJ1-2; 9 bases align to TRBD1. The CDR3 extends over 13 amino acids. Losses at the gene ends were 5 bases for V and 5 bases for J; bases not matched to a gene: 3. Per the germline V gene, CDR1 is KGHSH and CDR2 is LQKENI. CDR3 sequence (DNA): TGTGCCAGCTCAACAGGGGGCGATTATGGCTACACCTTC. Protein sequence: CASSTGGDYGYTF. Full variable domain (remainder filled in from reference TRBV18 and TRBJ1-2): NAGVMQNPRHLVRRRGQEARLRCSPMKGHSHVYWYRQLPEEGLKFMVYLQKENIIDESGMPKERFSAEFPKEGPSILRIQQVVRGDSAAYFCASSTGGDYGYTFGSGTRLTVV.

The rearrangement uses TRBV5-6 and TRBJ2-5; 8 bases line up with TRBD2. Germline assignment: CDR1 SGHDT and CDR2 YYEEEE. The junction had 5 bases not matched to a gene; V was cut back by 0 bases and J by 4 bases. The CDR3 totals 15 residues. CDR3 sequence: CASSLVASGRETQYF. CDR3 bases: TGTGCCAGCAGCTTGGTGGCCAGCGGGAGAGAGACCCAGTACTTC.

A remark on this clone: The junction departs from germline at one end; a sequencing error may be responsible. This chain joins TRBV5-1 and TRBJ1-2, with TRBD1 identical over 12 bases. Germline V lookup: CDR1 SGHRS, CDR2 YFSETQ. CDR3 length: 16 residues. The DNA for the CDR3 is TGCGCCAGCAACTTGGGACAGGGGGCGCGGGACTATGGCTACACCTTC. Protein product: CASNLGQGARDYGYTF.

This chain connects TRBV11-2 to TRBJ1-1; the D is unclear. CDR3 length: 15 amino acids. CDR1 and CDR2 from the germline V gene are SGHAT and FQNNGV. Deletions cut 5 bases from V and 0 bases from J, with 13 bases between. In DNA, the CDR3 is TGTGCCAGCAGCCCACGGCAGGACTTGAACACTGAAGCTTTCTTT. This encodes CASSPRQDLNTEAFF.

The chain carries TRBV28 and TRBJ2-3; TRBD2 aligns across 9 bases. Germline CDR1 is MDHEN and CDR2 is SYDVKM. The V and J ends lost 6 bases and 3 bases, in that order; junction bases with no gene match: 7. CDR3 length: 15 amino acids. The CDR3 DNA sequence: TGTGCCAGCAGGTTAGCGGGAGATAAGACAGATACGCAGTATTTT. Translated: CASRLAGDKTDTQYF.